Detailed here is one TCR beta chain. This record comes from a study of human T cells and chemical hapten exposure. The overall study: Patients, mostly women, had alopecia areata, alopecia totalis or alopecia universalis.

The junction had 1 base not matched to a gene; V was cut back by 8 bases and J by 3 bases. This CDR3 contains 13 residues. Germline values: CDR1 SNHLY, CDR2 FYNNEI. Unique molecular identifiers were attached to individual cDNA molecules within the library. TCRdb reprocessed the RACE reads via MiXCR and lists one record per CDR3 protein. Of about 120,000 distinct CDR3 sequences listed, about 11% are singletons. Time point specified: patch test 3, about 24 weeks after DPC sensitization. Treatment denoted: therapeutic diphenylcyclopropenone sensitization with weekly scalp DPC. The V gene is TRBV2, the J gene TRBJ2-1; 10 nucleotides match TRBD2. This sequence was found in a woman in her forties or fifties with alopecia areata. Some clones in this sample may be carry-over from other donors' samples. The sequences come from whole blood, collected in connection with sensitization to the hapten diphenylcyclopropenone (DPC). In DNA, the CDR3 is TGTGCCAGCCTAGCGGGGGACTACAATGAGCAGTTCTTC. It specifies CASLAGDYNEQFF.